Listed below are T cell receptor beta chains from one sample, sequenced in a study of blood T cell repertoires in COVID-19. Clones were read by immunoSEQ multiplex PCR, and TCRdb kept only the in-frame ones, dropping some. The profile covers 150,000 to 200,000 clones, with roughly nine tenths appearing a single time and approximately 2% taken by the ten largest. The sample comprised peripheral blood. The receptors were gathered from a man between 18 and 35 years old who had recovered from COVID-19. Each CDR3 is given with its conserved first and last residue. D genes are given only for firm matches. Expanded clones get a size class; other rows say once, few or many, or leave the size out.

V: TRBV11-2; D: TRBD1; size: -; J: TRBJ1-4; CDR3: CASSLDFDRVGTNEKLFF; DNA: TGTGCCAGCAGCTTAGATTTCGACAGGGTCGGGACTAATGAAAAACTGTTTTTT
V: TRBV7-6; D: TRBD2; size: many; J: TRBJ2-2; CDR3: CASSPSGSFTGELFF; DNA: TGTGCCAGCAGCCCTAGCGGGAGTTTCACCGGGGAGCTGTTTTTT
V: TRBV6-5; D: TRBD1; size: -; J: TRBJ2-2; CDR3: CASSTDRETGELFF; DNA: TGTGCCAGCAGTACTGACAGGGAAACCGGGGAGCTGTTTTTT
V: TRBV7-9; D: -; size: -; J: TRBJ2-3; CDR3: CASSLAVQTDTQYF; DNA: TGTGCCAGCAGCTTAGCGGTACAAACAGATACGCAGTATTTT
V: TRBV9; D: -; size: -; J: TRBJ2-3; CDR3: CASSEGGVGGPSDTQYF; DNA: TGTGCCAGCAGCGAGGGGGGAGTGGGAGGGCCTTCTGATACGCAGTATTTT
V: TRBV28; D: TRBD1; size: -; J: TRBJ1-2; CDR3: CASHTGVGDYGYTF; DNA: TGTGCCAGTCATACAGGGGTAGGGGACTATGGCTACACCTTC
V: TRBV4-1; D: TRBD2; size: -; J: TRBJ2-1; CDR3: CASSQEGLAEYNEQFF; DNA: TGCGCCAGCAGCCAAGAGGGACTAGCGGAGTACAATGAGCAGTTCTTC
V: TRBV19; D: -; size: once; J: TRBJ1-2; CDR3: CASSPEGNYGYTF; DNA: TGTGCCAGTAGCCCGGAGGGGAACTATGGCTACACCTTC
V: TRBV28; D: TRBD1; size: -; J: TRBJ1-3; CDR3: CASSPDRGGTIYF; DNA: TGTGCCAGCAGTCCAGACAGGGGTGGCACCATATATTTT
V: TRBV5-1; D: -; size: -; J: TRBJ2-2; CDR3: CASTPGHPNTGELFF; DNA: TGCGCCAGCACTCCGGGACACCCGAACACCGGGGAGCTGTTTTTT
V: TRBV9; D: TRBD1; size: few; J: TRBJ2-7; CDR3: CASSVGQGTYEQYF; DNA: TGTGCCAGCAGCGTTGGACAGGGGACCTACGAGCAGTACTTC
V: TRBV6-5; D: -; size: once; J: TRBJ1-5; CDR3: CASRAGTHGVQPQHF; DNA: TGTGCCAGCAGGGCCGGGACTCATGGGGTTCAGCCCCAGCATTTT
V: TRBV18; D: TRBD1; size: -; J: TRBJ1-6; CDR3: CASSPWDRRNSPLHF; DNA: TGTGCCAGCTCACCCTGGGACAGACGGAATTCACCCCTCCACTTT
V: TRBV11-2; D: -; size: -; J: TRBJ2-1; CDR3: CASSLDGRGWDEQFF; DNA: TGTGCCAGCAGCTTAGATGGCAGAGGTTGGGATGAGCAGTTCTTC